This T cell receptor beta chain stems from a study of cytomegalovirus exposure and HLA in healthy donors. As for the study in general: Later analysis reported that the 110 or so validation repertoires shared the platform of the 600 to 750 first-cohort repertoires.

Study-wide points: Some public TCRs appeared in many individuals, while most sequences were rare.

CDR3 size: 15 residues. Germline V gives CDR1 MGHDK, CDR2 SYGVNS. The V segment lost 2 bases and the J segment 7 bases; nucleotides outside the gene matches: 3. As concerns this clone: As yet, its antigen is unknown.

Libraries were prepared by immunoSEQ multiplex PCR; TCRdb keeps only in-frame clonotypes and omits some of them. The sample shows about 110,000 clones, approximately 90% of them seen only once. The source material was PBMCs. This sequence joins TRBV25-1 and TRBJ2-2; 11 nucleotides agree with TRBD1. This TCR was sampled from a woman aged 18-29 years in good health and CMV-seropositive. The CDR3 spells CASSERDRGNGELFF. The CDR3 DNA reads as TGTGCCAGCAGTGAACGGGACAGGGGGAACGGGGAGCTGTTTTTT.